These T cell receptor beta chains were read from a single sample in a study of T cell responses to AZD1222 COVID-19 vaccine. Some clones are missing from TCRdb's copy, which holds only in-frame ones; the method was immunoSEQ multiplex PCR. The top ten hold around 2.1% of the sample, which has 140,000 to 150,000 clones, approximately 90% seen once. The input for sequencing was peripheral blood, taken 28 days after the second AZD1222 dose. The receptors here all came from an adult who received the AZD1222 COVID-19 vaccine. Both conserved end residues are part of each CDR3. D genes are given only for firm matches. Where a row states a size, it is once, few, many or the class of an expanded clone; other rows omit it.

TRBV29-1,13,.,.,TRBJ1-2,TGCAGCGTTGATCCGGCGGATAGCTATGGCTACACCTTC,CSVDPADSYGYTF
TRBV5-1,16,TRBD1,.,TRBJ1-1,TGCGCCAGCAGCTTGTCTCAGGGGGCGTTTAACACTGAAGCTTTCTTT,CASSLSQGAFNTEAFF
TRBV7-9,17,TRBD1,few,TRBJ1-4,TGTGCCAGCAGCTCCCGGGACAGGGGGCAGACTAATGAAAAACTGTTTTTT,CASSSRDRGQTNEKLFF
TRBV7-9,17,TRBD1,.,TRBJ1-2,TGTGCCAGCAGCTTCAATCAGGACAGGGGGCATCGGGATGGCTACACCTTC,CASSFNQDRGHRDGYTF
TRBV5-6,15,TRBD1,.,TRBJ1-1,TGTGCCAGCAGCGGGACAGGGGAGTCGAACACTGAAGCTTTCTTT,CASSGTGESNTEAFF
TRBV19,15,TRBD1,.,TRBJ1-2,TGTGCCAGTAGTGTAGACAGGGTCCTCTTTTATGGCTACACCTTC,CASSVDRVLFYGYTF
TRBV6-5,12,.,few,TRBJ2-7,TGTGCCAGCAGAAACCTAGATTACGAGCAGTACTTC,CASRNLDYEQYF
TRBV3-1/TRBV3-2,13,.,.,TRBJ2-7,TGTGCCAGCAGCCAACTCCAACCGGGGGAGCAGTACTTC,CASSQLQPGEQYF
TRBV27,14,.,.,TRBJ2-7,TGTGCCAGCAGTTTATCCTGGAATAATTACGAGCAGTACTTC,CASSLSWNNYEQYF
TRBV6-5,14,.,.,TRBJ1-1,TGTGCCAGCAGGCTGGCAGCCATCGCCACTGAAGCTTTCTTT,CASRLAAIATEAFF
TRBV15,14,.,once,TRBJ2-1,TGTGCCACCAGCAGGGAAAAACTCTTGGGTGAGCAGTTCTTC,CATSREKLLGEQFF
TRBV6-5,14,TRBD2,.,TRBJ2-7,TGTGCCAGCAGAGGGACTAGCGGGGCCTACGAGCAGTACTTC,CASRGTSGAYEQYF
TRBV5-5,16,.,.,TRBJ1-5,TGTGCCAGCAGCTCGACAGTTGGGGCGGGATATCAGCCCCAGCATTTT,CASSSTVGAGYQPQHF
TRBV24-1,13,.,.,TRBJ1-2,TGTGCCACCAGTGAAACGGGGGAGGGTGGCTACACCTTC,CATSETGEGGYTF
TRBV19,16,.,.,TRBJ1-2,TGTGCCAGTACCAAGACCCCGACCGGCCCGCACTATGGCTACACCTTC,CASTKTPTGPHYGYTF
TRBV18,13,.,.,TRBJ1-6,TGTGCCAGCTCACCTGCGGATGGTTCACCCCTCCACTTT,CASSPADGSPLHF
TRBV7-6,15,.,.,TRBJ1-3,TGTGCCAGCAGCACGGGACGGCACTCTGGAAACACCATATATTTT,CASSTGRHSGNTIYF
TRBV7-9,17,.,.,TRBJ2-3,TGTGCCAGCACTCCCAGGAAGTCAGGGATGGTTACAGATACGCAGTATTTT,CASTPRKSGMVTDTQYF
TRBV4-1,16,.,few,TRBJ2-3,TGCGCCAGCAGCCAAGATCTAGGGCGGGGCACAGATACGCAGTATTTT,CASSQDLGRGTDTQYF
TRBV30,12,.,.,TRBJ2-1,TGTGCCTGGAGTGTACGGGGGCGAGAGCAGTTCTTC,CAWSVRGREQFF